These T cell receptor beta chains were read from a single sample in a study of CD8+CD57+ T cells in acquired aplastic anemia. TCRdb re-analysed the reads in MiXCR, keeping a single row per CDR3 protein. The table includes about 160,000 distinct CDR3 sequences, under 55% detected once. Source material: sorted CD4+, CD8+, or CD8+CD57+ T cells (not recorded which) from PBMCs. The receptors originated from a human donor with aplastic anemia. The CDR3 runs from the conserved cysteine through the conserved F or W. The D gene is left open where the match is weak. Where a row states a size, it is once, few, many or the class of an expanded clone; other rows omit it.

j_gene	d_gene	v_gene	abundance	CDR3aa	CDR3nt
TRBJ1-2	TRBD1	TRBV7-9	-	CASRTGVYGYTF	TGTGCCAGCAGGACAGGGGTCTATGGCTACACCTTC
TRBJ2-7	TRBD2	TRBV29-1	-	CSVVYSGSAYEQYF	TGCAGCGTTGTCTATAGCGGGAGCGCCTACGAGCAGTACTTC
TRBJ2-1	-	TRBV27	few	CASSFGQYNEQFF	TGTGCCAGCAGTTTCGGACAGTACAATGAGCAGTTCTTC
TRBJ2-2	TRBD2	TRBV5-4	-	CASSRKRDGITGELFF	TGTGCCAGCAGCCGAAAGCGGGACGGGATCACCGGGGAGCTGTTTTTT
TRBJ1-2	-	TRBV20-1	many	CSARGRENYGYTF	TGCAGTGCTAGAGGCAGGGAAAACTATGGCTACACCTTC
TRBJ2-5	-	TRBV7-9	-	CASSRTSQETQYF	TGTGCCAGCAGCAGGACAAGCCAAGAGACCCAGTACTTC
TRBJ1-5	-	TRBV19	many	CASRRGGAFNQPQHF	TGTGCCAGTAGACGAGGAGGTGCCTTTAATCAGCCCCAGCATTTT
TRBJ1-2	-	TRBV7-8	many	CASSLGGGVYGYTF	TGTGCCAGCAGCTTAGGAGGAGGCGTCTATGGCTACACCTTC
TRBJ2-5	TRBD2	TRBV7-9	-	CASSFKTSGQETQYF	TGTGCCAGCAGCTTTAAGACTAGCGGCCAAGAGACCCAGTACTTC
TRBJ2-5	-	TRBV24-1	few	CATSDEDRQAQYF	TGTGCCACCAGTGACGAGGACCGCCAGGCCCAGTACTTC
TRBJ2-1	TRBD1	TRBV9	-	CASSPSPGGQGAHNEQFF	TGTGCCAGCAGCCCTTCCCCCGGGGGACAGGGGGCTCACAATGAGCAGTTCTTC
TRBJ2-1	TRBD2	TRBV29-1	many	CSVDQLAGGYNEQFF	TGCAGCGTTGACCAACTAGCGGGAGGGTACAATGAGCAGTTCTTC
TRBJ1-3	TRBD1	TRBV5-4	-	CASSTPTGGIDAGNTIYF	TGTGCCAGCAGCACGCCAACAGGGGGCATTGATGCTGGAAACACCATATATTTT
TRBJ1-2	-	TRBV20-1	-	CSASARSALVGGSYGYTF	TGCAGTGCTAGCGCCAGGTCTGCATTGGTGGGGGGCTCCTATGGCTACACCTTC
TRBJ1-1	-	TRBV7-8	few	CASSLSSTEAFF	TGTGCCAGCAGTTTATCTAGCACTGAAGCTTTCTTT
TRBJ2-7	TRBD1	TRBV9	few	CASRSDRDEQYF	TGTGCCAGCAGGTCAGACAGGGACGAGCAGTACTTC
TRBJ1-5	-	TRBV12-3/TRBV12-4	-	CASSFGVGQPQHF	TGTGCCAGCAGTTTCGGGGTCGGGCAGCCCCAGCATTTT
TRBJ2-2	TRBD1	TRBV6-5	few	CASSYFLGQGATGELFF	TGTGCCAGCAGTTACTTCTTAGGACAGGGGGCGACCGGGGAGCTGTTTTTT
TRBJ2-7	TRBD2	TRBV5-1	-	CASSLRGTSGNEQYF	TGCGCCAGCAGCTTGCGAGGGACTAGCGGGAACGAGCAGTACTTC
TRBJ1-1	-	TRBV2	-	CASSGTLNTEAFF	TGTGCCAGCAGCGGGACACTCAACACTGAAGCTTTCTTT
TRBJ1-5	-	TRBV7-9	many	CASSLTDNQPQHF	TGTGCCAGCAGTCTAACAGATAATCAGCCCCAGCATTTT
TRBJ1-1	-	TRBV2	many	CASSVELLNTEAFF	TGTGCCAGCAGTGTTGAACTTCTGAACACTGAAGCTTTCTTT
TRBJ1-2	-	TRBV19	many	CASSSGGPPYGYTF	TGTGCCAGTAGTAGCGGGGGACCACCCTATGGCTACACCTTC
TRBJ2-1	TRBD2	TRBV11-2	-	CASTFSVAGGNNNEQFF	TGTGCCAGCACCTTTTCTGTAGCGGGAGGGAATAACAATGAGCAGTTCTTC
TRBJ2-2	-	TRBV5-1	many	CASSTGTVGTGELFF	TGCGCCAGCAGCACTGGGACCGTGGGAACCGGGGAGCTGTTTTTT
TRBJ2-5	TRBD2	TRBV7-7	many	CASSLAGGGIQETQYF	TGTGCTAGCAGCTTAGCGGGAGGGGGGATCCAAGAGACCCAGTACTTC
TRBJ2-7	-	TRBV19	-	CASSLRDSIYEQYF	TGTGCCAGTAGCCTGAGGGACTCAATCTACGAGCAGTACTTC
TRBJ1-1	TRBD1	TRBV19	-	CASRQATGGEEAFF	TGTGCCAGTAGGCAGGCGACAGGGGGTGAAGAAGCTTTCTTT
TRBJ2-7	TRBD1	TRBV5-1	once	CASSLGQGISYEQYF	TGCGCCAGCAGCTTGGGACAGGGGATATCCTACGAGCAGTACTTC
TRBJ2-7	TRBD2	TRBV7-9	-	CASSSLAGGNYEQYF	TGTGCCAGCAGCTCCCTAGCGGGGGGGAACTACGAGCAGTACTTC
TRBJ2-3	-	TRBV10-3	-	CAITKGLTDTQYF	TGTGCCATCACGAAGGGTTTGACAGATACGCAGTATTTT
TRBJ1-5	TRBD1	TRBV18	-	CASSSRAGGPNQPQHF	TGTGCCAGCTCAAGCCGGGCAGGGGGCCCCAATCAGCCCCAGCATTTT
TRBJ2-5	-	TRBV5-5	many	CASYTGPLETQYF	TGTGCCAGCTACACGGGTCCTTTGGAGACCCAGTACTTC
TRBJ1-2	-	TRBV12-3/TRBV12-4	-	CASSQTSASYGYTF	TGTGCCAGCAGTCAGACGAGCGCTTCCTATGGCTACACCTTC
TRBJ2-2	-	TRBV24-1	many	CATSEGSVGELFF	TGTGCCACCAGTGAGGGTTCCGTCGGGGAGCTGTTTTTT
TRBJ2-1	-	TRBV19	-	CASSIKRSSYNEQFF	TGTGCCAGTAGTATAAAGCGTAGCTCCTACAATGAGCAGTTCTTC
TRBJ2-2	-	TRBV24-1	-	CATSGALPGELFF	TGTGCCACCAGTGGCGCGCTGCCCGGGGAGCTGTTTTTT
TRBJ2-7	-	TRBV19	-	CASSLGDTAYEQYF	TGCGCCAGCAGCTTGGGGGACACGGCCTACGAGCAGTACTTC
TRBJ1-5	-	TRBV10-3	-	CAIGDGTRNQPQHF	TGTGCCATCGGAGACGGGACACGAAATCAGCCCCAGCATTTT
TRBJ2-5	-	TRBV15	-	CATSRQRLETQYF	TGTGCCACCAGCAGACAACGCCTGGAGACCCAGTACTTC
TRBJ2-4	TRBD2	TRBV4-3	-	CASSQDRSGRGRENIQYF	TGCGCCAGCAGCCAAGATCGGAGCGGGAGGGGACGAGAAAACATTCAGTACTTC
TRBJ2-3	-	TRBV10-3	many	CASSEGHSTDTQYF	TGTGCCAGCAGTGAGGGGCATAGCACAGATACGCAGTATTTT
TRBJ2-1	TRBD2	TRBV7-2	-	CASSLAGLAEDLEQFF	TGTGCCAGCAGCTTAGCGGGACTAGCGGAAGACTTGGAGCAGTTCTTC
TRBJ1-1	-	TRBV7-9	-	CASSLIQPRVTEAFF	TGTGCCAGCAGCTTAATACAACCTCGGGTCACTGAAGCTTTCTTT
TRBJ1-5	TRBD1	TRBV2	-	CASRDRLHANQPQHF	TGTGCCAGCAGGGACAGGCTTCATGCCAATCAGCCCCAGCATTTT
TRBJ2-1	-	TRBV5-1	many	CAIATNEQFF	TGCGCCATTGCAACCAATGAGCAGTTCTTC
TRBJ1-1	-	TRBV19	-	CAANAFTGAEALF	TGTGCCGCTAACGCCTTTACTGGGGCTGAAGCTCTCTTT
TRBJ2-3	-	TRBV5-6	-	CASSLAGEEYF	TGTGCCAGCAGCTTGGCAGGGGAGGAGTATTTT
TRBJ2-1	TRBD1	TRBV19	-	CASTDRAYNEQFF	TGTGCCAGCACGGACAGGGCTTACAATGAGCAGTTCTTC
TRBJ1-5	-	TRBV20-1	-	CSARRLGIVGNQPQHF	TGCAGTGCCAGAAGGTTGGGCATTGTTGGCAATCAGCCCCAGCATTTT
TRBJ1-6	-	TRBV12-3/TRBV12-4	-	CASSFWLGNSPLHF	TGTGCCAGCAGTTTCTGGCTAGGAAATTCACCCCTCCACTTT
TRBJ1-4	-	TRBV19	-	CASSDHDRFNEKLFF	TGTGCCAGTAGTGACCATGACAGATTTAATGAAAAACTGTTTTTT
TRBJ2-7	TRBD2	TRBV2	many	CASRGRAYEQYF	TGTGCCAGCAGAGGGAGGGCCTACGAGCAGTACTTC
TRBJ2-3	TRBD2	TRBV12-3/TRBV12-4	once	CASSFGSGRSTDTQYF	TGTGCCAGCAGTTTTGGAAGCGGGAGATCCACAGATACGCAGTATTTT
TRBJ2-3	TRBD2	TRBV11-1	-	CASSLAIAGGTDTQYF	TGTGCCAGCAGCTTAGCTATAGCGGGGGGCACAGATACGCAGTATTTT
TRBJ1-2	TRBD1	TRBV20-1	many	CSARGGQAPGYTF	TGCAGTGCTAGAGGCGGACAGGCGCCTGGCTACACCTTC
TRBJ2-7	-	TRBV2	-	CASSEAGAYEQYF	TGTGCCAGCAGTGAAGCGGGGGCCTACGAGCAGTACTTC
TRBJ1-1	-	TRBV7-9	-	CASSLEGPPFF	TGTGCCAGCAGCTTAGAGGGACCTCCGTTCTTT
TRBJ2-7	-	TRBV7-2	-	CASSGLGYEQYF	TGTGCCAGCAGCGGGCTAGGCTACGAGCAGTACTTC